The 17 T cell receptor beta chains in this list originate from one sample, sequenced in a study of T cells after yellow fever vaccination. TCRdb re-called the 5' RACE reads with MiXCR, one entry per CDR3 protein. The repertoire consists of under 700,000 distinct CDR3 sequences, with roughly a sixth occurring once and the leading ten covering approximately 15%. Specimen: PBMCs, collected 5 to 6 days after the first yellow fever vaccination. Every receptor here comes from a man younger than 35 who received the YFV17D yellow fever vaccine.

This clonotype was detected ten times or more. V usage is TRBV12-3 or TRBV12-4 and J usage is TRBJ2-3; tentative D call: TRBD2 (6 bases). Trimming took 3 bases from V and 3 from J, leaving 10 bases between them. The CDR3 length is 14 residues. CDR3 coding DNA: TGTGCCAGCAGTTTCACCGGGACTACAGATACGCAGTATTTT. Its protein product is CASSFTGTTDTQYF.

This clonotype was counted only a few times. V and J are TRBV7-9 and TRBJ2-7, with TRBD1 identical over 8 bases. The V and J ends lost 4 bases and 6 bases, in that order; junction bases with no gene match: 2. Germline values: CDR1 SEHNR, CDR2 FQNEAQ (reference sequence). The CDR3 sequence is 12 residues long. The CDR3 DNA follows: TGTGCCAGCAGCTACCAGGGGGCCGAGCAGTACTTC. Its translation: CASSYQGAEQYF.

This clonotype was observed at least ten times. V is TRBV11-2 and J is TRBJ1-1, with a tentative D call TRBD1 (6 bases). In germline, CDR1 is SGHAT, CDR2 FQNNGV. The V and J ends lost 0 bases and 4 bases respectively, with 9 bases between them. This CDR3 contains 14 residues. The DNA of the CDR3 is TGTGCCAGCAGCTTAGAGCAGGGGCTCACTGAAGCTTTCTTT. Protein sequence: CASSLEQGLTEAFF.

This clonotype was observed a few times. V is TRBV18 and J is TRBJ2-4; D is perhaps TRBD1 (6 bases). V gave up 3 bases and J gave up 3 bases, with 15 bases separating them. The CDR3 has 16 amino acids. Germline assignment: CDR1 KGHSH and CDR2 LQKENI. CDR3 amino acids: CASSPIAGDIKNIQYF. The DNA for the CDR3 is TGTGCCAGCTCACCGATAGCCGGGGACATCAAAAACATTCAGTACTTC.

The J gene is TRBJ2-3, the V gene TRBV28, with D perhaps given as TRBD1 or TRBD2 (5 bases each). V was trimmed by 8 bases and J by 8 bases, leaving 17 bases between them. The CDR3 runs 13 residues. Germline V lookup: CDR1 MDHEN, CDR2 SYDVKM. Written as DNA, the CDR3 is TGTGCCAGCCTCTATTACGAGAGGGGTACGCAGTATTTT. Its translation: CASLYYERGTQYF.

Here the CDR3 DNA reads TGTGCCAGCTCACCCTCCGGGGACGGCCCCGGCCCCGGGGCCAACGTCCTGACTTTC. Translating it yields CASSPSGDGPGPGANVLTF. V and J are TRBV18 and TRBJ2-6; tentatively, D is TRBD1 or TRBD2 (5 bases each). The V end lost 3 bases, the J end lost 4 bases, and 22 bases lay between the germline ends. The CDR3 is 19 amino acids. Germline V gene lookup returns CDR1 KGHSH and CDR2 LQKENI. Filled out from reference TRBV18 and TRBJ2-6, the complete variable domain reads NAGVMQNPRHLVRRRGQEARLRCSPMKGHSHVYWYRQLPEEGLKFMVYLQKENIIDESGMPKERFSAEFPKEGPSILRIQQVVRGDSAAYFCASSPSGDGPGPGANVLTFGAGSRLTVL.

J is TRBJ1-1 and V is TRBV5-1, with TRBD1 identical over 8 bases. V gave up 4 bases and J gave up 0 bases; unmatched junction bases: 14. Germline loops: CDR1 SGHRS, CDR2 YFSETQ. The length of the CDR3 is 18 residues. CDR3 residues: CASSPGTGATRMNTEAFF. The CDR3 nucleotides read TGCGCCAGCAGCCCGGGGACAGGAGCCACCCGAATGAACACTGAAGCTTTCTTT. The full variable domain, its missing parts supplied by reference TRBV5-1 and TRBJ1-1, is KAGVTQTPRYLIKTRGQQVTLSCSPISGHRSVSWYQQTPGQGLQFLFEYFSETQRNKGNFPGRFSGRQFSNSRSEMNVSTLELGDSALYLCASSPGTGATRMNTEAFFGQGTRLTVV.

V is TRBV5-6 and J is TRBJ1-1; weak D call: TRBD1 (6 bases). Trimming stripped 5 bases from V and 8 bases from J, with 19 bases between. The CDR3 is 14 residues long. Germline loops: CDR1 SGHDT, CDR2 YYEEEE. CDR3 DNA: TGTGCCAGCAGTAAGGGTTGGGGACAACTGGAAGCTTTCTTT. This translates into CASSKGWGQLEAFF.

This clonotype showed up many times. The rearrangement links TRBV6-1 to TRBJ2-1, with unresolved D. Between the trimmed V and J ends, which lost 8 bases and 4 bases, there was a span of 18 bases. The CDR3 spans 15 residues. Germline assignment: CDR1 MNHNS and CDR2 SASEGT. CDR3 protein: CASGEVSRPYNEQFF. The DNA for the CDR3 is TGTGCCAGCGGCGAAGTCTCCCGGCCATACAATGAGCAGTTCTTC.

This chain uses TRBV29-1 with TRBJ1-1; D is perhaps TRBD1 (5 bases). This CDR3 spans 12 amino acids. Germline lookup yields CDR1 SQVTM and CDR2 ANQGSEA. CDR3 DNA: TGCAGTTTTTGGGGACGGCACACTGAAGCTTTCTTT. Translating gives CSFWGRHTEAFF. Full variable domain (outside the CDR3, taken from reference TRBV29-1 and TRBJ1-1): SAVISQKPSRDICQRGTSLTIQCQVDSQVTMMFWYRQQPGQSLTLIATANQGSEATYESGFVIDKFPISRPNLTFSTLTVSNMSPEDSSIYLCSFWGRHTEAFFGQGTRLTVV.

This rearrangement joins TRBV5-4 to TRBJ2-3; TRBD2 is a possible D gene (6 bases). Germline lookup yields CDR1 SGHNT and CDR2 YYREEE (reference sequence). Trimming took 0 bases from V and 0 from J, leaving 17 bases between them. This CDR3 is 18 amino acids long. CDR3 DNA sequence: TGTGCCAGCAGCTTGGATTCTGAGGACTATTCTAGCACAGATACGCAGTATTTT. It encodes CASSLDSEDYSSTDTQYF.

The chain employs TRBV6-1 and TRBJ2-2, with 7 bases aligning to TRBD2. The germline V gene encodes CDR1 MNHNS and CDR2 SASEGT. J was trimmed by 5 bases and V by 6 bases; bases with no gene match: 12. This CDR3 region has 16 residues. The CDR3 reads CASSPSLGRVTGELFF. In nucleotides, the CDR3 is TGTGCCAGCAGCCCCTCCCTAGGGAGGGTAACCGGGGAGCTGTTTTTT.

In DNA, the CDR3 is TGTGCCACCAGCAGTGGGGCTACAGGGGGCTATCAGCCCCAGCATTTT. Translated: CATSSGATGGYQPQHF. This chain connects TRBV15 to TRBJ1-5; 9 positions match TRBD1. Trimming cost V 3 bases and J 5 bases; bases outside gene matches: 8. The V gene's germline CDR1 is LNHNV and CDR2 YYDKDF (reference sequence). This CDR3 comprises 16 residues.

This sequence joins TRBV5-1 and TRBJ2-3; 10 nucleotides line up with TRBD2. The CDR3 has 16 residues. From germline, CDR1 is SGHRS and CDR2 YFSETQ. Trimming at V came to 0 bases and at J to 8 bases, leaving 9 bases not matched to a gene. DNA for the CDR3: TGCGCCAGCAGCTTGGCTAGCGGGGGCCCCCGGCCTACGCAGTATTTT. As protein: CASSLASGGPRPTQYF.

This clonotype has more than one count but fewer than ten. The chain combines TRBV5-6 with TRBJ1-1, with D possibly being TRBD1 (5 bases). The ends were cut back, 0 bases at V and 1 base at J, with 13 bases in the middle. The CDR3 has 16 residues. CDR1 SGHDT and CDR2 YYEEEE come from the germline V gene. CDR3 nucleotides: TGTGCCAGCAGCTTGGAGCAGCCCGGGGGGAACACTGAAGCTTTCTTT. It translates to CASSLEQPGGNTEAFF.

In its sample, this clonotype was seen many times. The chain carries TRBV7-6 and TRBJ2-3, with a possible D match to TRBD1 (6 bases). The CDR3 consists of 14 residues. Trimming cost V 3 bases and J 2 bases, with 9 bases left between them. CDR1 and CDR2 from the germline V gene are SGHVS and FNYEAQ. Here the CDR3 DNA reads TGTGCCAGCAGCTTTAGGGACAACACAGATACGCAGTATTTT. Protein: CASSFRDNTDTQYF. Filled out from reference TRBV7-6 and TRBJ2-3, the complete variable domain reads GAGVSQSPRYKVTKRGQDVALRCDPISGHVSLYWYRQALGQGPEFLTYFNYEAQQDKSGLPNDRFSAERPEGSISTLTIQRTEQRDSAMYRCASSFRDNTDTQYFGPGTRLTVL.

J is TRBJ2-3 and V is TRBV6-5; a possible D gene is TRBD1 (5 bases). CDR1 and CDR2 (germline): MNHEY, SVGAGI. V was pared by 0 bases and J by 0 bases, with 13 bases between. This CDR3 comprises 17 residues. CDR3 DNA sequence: TGTGCCAGCAGTTACTCCCCGCGACAGACTAGCACAGATACGCAGTATTTT. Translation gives CASSYSPRQTSTDTQYF.